This TCR beta chain was retrieved from a study of cytomegalovirus exposure and HLA in healthy donors. General study findings and limits: CMV antigen specificity of three CMV-associated chains was confirmed in vitro. First-cohort TCR clusters tended to co-occur in the 120 or so validation repertoires, a later analysis found. The classifier, whose performance was assessed in both the original and validation cohorts, reportedly diagnosed cytomegalovirus status with high specificity and sensitivity. It was 164 TCR beta chains that were listed as cytomegalovirus-associated.

Notes on this clone: Its antigen is still unknown.

V lost 4 bases, J lost 5 bases, and 18 bases lay in between. Germline lookup yields CDR1 SGDLS and CDR2 YYNGEE. This CDR3 contains 16 residues. Profiled with immunoSEQ multiplex PCR; TCRdb holds only in-frame clones, not every one. In the table there are approximately 230,000 clones, about 90% of which are singletons. V and J are TRBV9 and TRBJ2-2; D is perhaps TRBD1 (6 bases). The sample was PBMCs. The TCR sequence derives from a man aged 18 to 30 in good health and CMV-seropositive. The CDR3 region has the DNA TGTGCCAGCAGCCGAATGACAGGTTCCGATACCGGGGAGCTGTTTTTT. It yields the protein CASSRMTGSDTGELFF.